The 3 T cell receptor beta chains listed next were all sequenced from one sample in a study of cytomegalovirus exposure and HLA in healthy donors. The PCR employed 60 Vbeta primers together with 13 Jbeta primers. TCRdb keeps only in-frame clones here, not all; method: immunoSEQ multiplex PCR. Of hundreds of thousands of clones listed, approximately 80% are singletons. Material for sequencing was PBMCs. These receptors all come from a male donor in good health and CMV-seronegative.

The rearrangement joins TRBV28 to TRBJ1-3; D ambiguous. Germline V CDR1 and CDR2: MDHEN, SYDVKM. Trimming removed 2 bases from V and 1 base from J, with 9 bases in between. This CDR3 spans 15 amino acids. The CDR3 DNA sequence: TGTGCCAGCAGTTTAATCCTAAGATCTGGAAACACCATATATTTT. This codes for CASSLILRSGNTIYF.

There are a few counts of this clone. The chain joins TRBV6-5 to TRBJ1-4, with 8 positions matching TRBD1. Germline lookup yields CDR1 MNHEY and CDR2 SVGAGI. V was pared by 5 bases and J by 7 bases, with 9 bases of the junction left unmatched. The CDR3 sequence is 15 residues long. The CDR3 DNA reads as TGTGCCAGCAGTAAGGACAGGGTCGTCCGTGAAAAACTGTTTTTT. Amino acid sequence: CASSKDRVVREKLFF.

The chain uses TRBV9 and TRBJ2-4, with D maybe TRBD1 (6 bases). Germline assignment: CDR1 SGDLS and CDR2 YYNGEE. V lost 1 base and J 4 bases, leaving 18 bases between the germline ends. This CDR3 contains 17 residues. In DNA, the CDR3 is TGTGCCAGCAGCGTATCGAGGACAGAAATATCAAAAAACATTCAGTACTTC. Translation: CASSVSRTEISKNIQYF.